This T cell receptor (beta chain) was captured in a study of T cell clones after liver transplantation. Data came from immunoSEQ multiplex PCR; TCRdb stores just in-frame clones and leaves some out. The sample lists tens of thousands of clones; 70% to 75% were seen once. This clone was counted at least ten times. This receptor was identified in a human patient who received a liver transplant. The graft donor may have contributed some T cells. Material: CD4+ T cells from blood, obtained at the 22-month timepoint.

CDR3 amino acids: CASSIMWGQDNSPLHF. The CDR3 DNA reads TGTGCCAGTAGTATTATGTGGGGACAGGATAATTCACCCCTCCACTTT. This sequence joins TRBV19 and TRBJ1-6, with 8 positions matching TRBD1. CDR3 length: 16 amino acids. Trimming cost V 3 bases and J 5 bases; bases outside gene matches: 6. Germline V gives CDR1 LNHDA, CDR2 SQIVND (reference sequence).